This passage covers 28 T cell receptor beta chains from one sample sequenced in a study of CD8+CD57+ T cells in acquired aplastic anemia. Genomic DNA was employed as the template in profiling TCR beta VDJ and CDR3. TCRdb reprocessed the reads with MiXCR, giving one entry per CDR3 protein. Found here are about 180,000 distinct CDR3 sequences, 35% to 50% of them singletons; the top ten hold around 2.7%. Source material: sorted CD4+, CD8+, or CD8+CD57+ T cells (not recorded which) from PBMCs. Receptor source: a human donor in good health.

The CDR3 reads CASSVGQRRETNYGYTF. The DNA for the CDR3 is TGTGCCAGCAGCGTGGGACAGAGGAGAGAGACTAACTATGGCTACACCTTC. The rearrangement links TRBV6-1 to TRBJ1-2; 7 bases map to TRBD1. The CDR3 is made up of 17 amino acids. V dropped 6 bases and J dropped 0; count of bases not matched to a gene: 13. Germline V CDR1 and CDR2: MNHNS, SASEGT.

This clonotype appeared a few times. This chain uses TRBV15 with TRBJ1-6, with 9 bases matching TRBD1. J gave up 6 bases and V 2 bases, and 5 bases lay outside the gene matches. CDR1 is LNHNV and CDR2 is YYDKDF in the germline V gene (reference sequence). The CDR3 length is 16 residues. The CDR3 DNA reads TGTGCCACCAGCAGACCTACGGGACAGGGTAATTCACCCCTCCACTTT. This codes for CATSRPTGQGNSPLHF.

The chain employs TRBV7-2 and TRBJ1-1, with D perhaps TRBD1 (5 bases). Trimming took 1 base from V and 5 from J, leaving 11 bases between them. Germline-derived CDR1 and CDR2 are SGHTA and FQGNSA. CDR3 size: 14 residues. This chain's CDR3 is CASSLGRGVTEAFF. CDR3 in DNA: TGTGCCAGCAGCTTAGGACGGGGCGTTACTGAAGCTTTCTTT. The full variable domain, completed using reference TRBV7-2 and TRBJ1-1, is GAGVSQSPSNKVTEKGKDVELRCDPISGHTALYWYRQSLGQGLEFLIYFQGNSAPDKSGLPSDRFSAERTGGSVSTLTIQRTQQEDSAVYLCASSLGRGVTEAFFGQGTRLTVV.

Many counts were recorded for this clonotype. Sequence at one end of the junction differs from germline and may be a read error. V is TRBV19 and J is TRBJ2-3, with D perhaps matching TRBD2 (6 bases). The CDR3 has 15 residues. CDR1 is LNHDA, CDR2 SQIVND, per germline (reference sequence). CDR3 region: CANSISGVTTDTQYF. The CDR3 DNA reads TGTGCCAATAGTATCTCGGGAGTAACCACAGATACGCAGTATTTT. Full variable domain (remainder filled in from reference TRBV19 and TRBJ2-3): DGGITQSPKYLFRKEGQNVTLSCEQNLNHDAMYWYRQDPGQGLRLIYYSQIVNDFQKGDIAEGYSVSREKKESFPLTVTSAQKNPTAFYLCANSISGVTTDTQYFGPGTRLTVL.

This clonotype was detected ten times or more. The genes are TRBV7-9 and TRBJ2-1, with TRBD1 matching 8 bases. This CDR3 is 12 amino acids long. CDR1 is SEHNR, CDR2 FQNEAQ, per germline (reference sequence). Losses at the gene ends were 4 bases for V and 12 bases for J; bases not matched to a gene: 5. The CDR3, as DNA: TGTGCCAGCAGCTCCGACAGGGGCCCGCAGTTCTTC. Its translation is CASSSDRGPQFF.

V is TRBV20-1 and J is TRBJ1-6, with D maybe TRBD1 (5 bases). V was clipped by 2 bases and J by 7 bases, with 15 bases between them. This CDR3 has 15 residues. Germline values: CDR1 DFQATT, CDR2 SNEGSKA (reference sequence). This CDR3 reads CSARPKGTDNSPLHF. For the CDR3, the DNA is TGCAGTGCTAGACCCAAAGGGACGGACAATTCACCCCTCCACTTT.

In this sample, this clonotype turned up a few times. This may be a read error, as it is one base from a much larger clone. The CDR3 is CSARLVDTGTQYF. In DNA, the CDR3 is TGCAGTGCTAGACTAGTAGACACAGGTACGCAGTATTTT. The genes are TRBV20-1 and TRBJ2-3; a possible D gene is TRBD1 (5 bases). This CDR3 is built from 13 residues. The germline V gene has CDR1 DFQATT and CDR2 SNEGSKA (reference sequence).

Ten or more counts support this clonotype. The CDR3 DNA reads TGCGCCAGCAGCTTGGCCCCAGGCGGGAGCAGCAATGAGCAGTTCTTC. It translates to CASSLAPGGSSNEQFF. This rearrangement joins TRBV5-1 to TRBJ2-1, with 7 bases identical to TRBD2. The CDR3 is 16 amino acids. Trimming at V came to 0 bases and at J to 6 bases, leaving 9 bases not matched to a gene. The germline V gene has CDR1 SGHRS and CDR2 YFSETQ.

This clonotype was seen a handful of times. V is TRBV3-1 and J is TRBJ2-7; the match to TRBD2 covers 8 bases. V shed 0 bases and J 6 bases; nucleotides not matched to a gene: 19. The CDR3 has 19 amino acids. CDR1 and CDR2 from the germline V gene are LGHDT and YNNKEL (reference sequence). The CDR3 protein is CASSQEAPSPSGRDGEQYF. The CDR3 nucleotides are TGTGCCAGCAGCCAAGAAGCACCCTCGCCCAGCGGGAGAGACGGCGAGCAGTACTTC.

This clonotype was counted ten times or more. The chain joins TRBV5-1 to TRBJ2-7; 10 bases match TRBD2. CDR1 and CDR2 (germline): SGHRS, YFSETQ. V dropped 2 bases and J dropped 4; count of bases not matched to a gene: 6. This CDR3 is 15 amino acids long. The CDR3 loop reads CASSFTAGGPYEQYF. The CDR3 DNA is TGCGCCAGCAGCTTTACAGCGGGAGGGCCGTACGAGCAGTACTTC.

This clonotype was observed at least ten times. CDR3 nucleotides: TGTGCCACCAGTGCCAGCGGGAGAGGCCAGTACTTC. Protein sequence: CATSASGRGQYF. This rearrangement joins TRBV24-1 to TRBJ2-5; TRBD2 aligns across 8 bases. The CDR3 is 12 residues long. CDR1 and CDR2 from the germline V gene are KGHDR and SFDVKD. The trim removed 5 bases at V and 10 bases at J, leaving 5 bases unmatched.

This clonotype was found once. A single base separates this from a much larger clone, so it may be a read error. The V and J genes are TRBV4-1 and TRBJ1-3; D might be TRBD1 (5 bases). This CDR3 region has 15 residues. CDR1 and CDR2 from the germline V gene are MGHRA and YSYEKL. The CDR3 bases are TGCGCCAACAGCCAGGAGGGACTGGCTGGAAACACCATATATTTT. Translation: CANSQEGLAGNTIYF.

The V call is TRBV25-1, the J call TRBJ1-1; 8 bases line up with TRBD1. Germline V gene lookup returns CDR1 MGHDK and CDR2 SYGVNS. This CDR3 region has 15 residues. Losses at the gene ends were 3 bases for V and 1 base for J; bases not matched to a gene: 4. The CDR3 is CASSDSGTGNTEAFF. The CDR3 bases are TGTGCCAGCAGTGACTCCGGGACAGGGAACACTGAAGCTTTCTTT.

This chain uses TRBV5-1 with TRBJ2-3; no definite D call. Trimming took off 3 bases at V and 0 bases at J, with 11 bases between the two ends. The CDR3 length is 15 residues. The germline gives CDR1 SGHRS, CDR2 YFSETQ. CDR3 DNA sequence: TGCGCCAGCAGCTCAGGTACAACTAGCACAGATACGCAGTATTTT. Residues: CASSSGTTSTDTQYF.

This clonotype was observed many times. The CDR3 DNA is TGCGCCAGCAGCTTGGGACAGTTTAACGACGAGCAGTACTTC. Residues: CASSLGQFNDEQYF. J is TRBJ2-7 and V is TRBV5-1; weak D call: TRBD1 (5 bases). The germline V gene has CDR1 SGHRS and CDR2 YFSETQ. The length of the CDR3 is 14 residues. V was pared by 0 bases and J by 5 bases, with 12 bases between.

This rearrangement joins TRBV10-3 to TRBJ2-1, with D perhaps matching TRBD2 (5 bases). With 2 bases removed from V and 10 bases from J, the gap between germline ends came to 9 bases. The CDR3 totals 12 residues. The germline gives CDR1 ENHRY, CDR2 SYGVKD. Written as DNA, the CDR3 is TGTGCCATCAGTGAGACTACTAGGGAGCAGTTCTTC. Translated, it gives CAISETTREQFF.

This clonotype has a count of ten or more. V is TRBV7-2 and J is TRBJ2-5, with 10 bases fitting TRBD2. The J segment lost 5 bases and the V segment lost 1 base, leaving 7 bases of the junction unmatched. CDR1 is SGHTA and CDR2 is FQGNSA in the germline V gene. This CDR3 comprises 16 residues. This CDR3 reads CASSLGTSGMGETQYF. In DNA form, the CDR3 reads TGTGCCAGCAGCTTAGGCACTAGCGGGATGGGGGAGACCCAGTACTTC.

V and J are TRBV4-1 and TRBJ2-7; TRBD2 matches at 7 bases. V shed 1 base and J 5 bases; nucleotides not matched to a gene: 5. This CDR3 has 14 residues. The germline gives CDR1 MGHRA, CDR2 YSYEKL. The chain's CDR3 is CASSQGEGIDEQYF. CDR3 in DNA: TGCGCCAGCAGCCAAGGGGAGGGAATCGACGAGCAGTACTTC.

This clonotype was picked up many times. The chain links TRBV5-6 to TRBJ1-1; D not resolved. CDR1 SGHDT and CDR2 YYEEEE come from the germline V gene. The CDR3 consists of 12 residues. The germline V and J ends were trimmed by 2 bases and 11 bases, with 13 bases remaining between them. The CDR3 loop is CASSFGVLDAFF. As DNA, the CDR3 is TGTGCCAGCAGCTTTGGGGTACTTGATGCTTTCTTT.

The chain combines TRBV30 with TRBJ2-2; no definite D call. V dropped 3 bases and J dropped 1 base, with 6 bases sitting between them. This CDR3 comprises 13 residues. Germline V gene lookup returns CDR1 GTSNPN and CDR2 SVGIG (reference sequence). CDR3 region: CAWRRRNTGELFF. CDR3 sequence (DNA): TGTGCCTGGAGGAGGAGGAACACCGGGGAGCTGTTTTTT.

This clonotype has a handful of counts. The chain links TRBV2 to TRBJ2-1; D is uncertain. From germline, CDR1 is SNHLY and CDR2 FYNNEI. Trimming left V 3 bases short and J 7 bases short, with 16 bases between. This CDR3 comprises 15 residues. DNA of the CDR3: TGTGCCAGCAGTGAGCAGGCGCTGGGGATGAATGAGCAGTTCTTC. It yields the protein CASSEQALGMNEQFF. Variable domain in full (rest from reference TRBV2 and TRBJ2-1): EPEVTQTPSHQVTQMGQEVILRCVPISNHLYFYWYRQILGQKVEFLVSFYNNEISEKSEIFDDQFSVERPDGSNFTLKIRSTKLEDSAMYFCASSEQALGMNEQFFGPGTRLTVL.

This clonotype has at least ten counts. CDR3 nucleotide sequence: TGTGCCAGCAGCAAAGGACAGGGTCAAGAGACCCAGTACTTC. Amino acids: CASSKGQGQETQYF. The chain carries TRBV5-4 and TRBJ2-5; 8 nucleotides line up with TRBD1. The germline V gene encodes CDR1 SGHNT and CDR2 YYREEE (reference sequence). The V gene end was trimmed by 4 bases and the J gene end by 2 bases; junction bases not matched to a gene: 4. The CDR3 loop spans 14 amino acids.

V is TRBV7-8 and J is TRBJ2-3; D is possibly TRBD1 (6 bases). The ends were cut back, 7 bases at V and 6 bases at J, with 8 bases in the middle. Germline CDR1 and CDR2: SGHVS and FQNEAQ. This CDR3 is built from 11 residues. This chain's CDR3 is CASTRGDTQYF. CDR3 nucleotide sequence: TGTGCCAGCACGAGGGGGGATACGCAGTATTTT.

The gene calls are TRBV14 and TRBJ2-7; D could derive from TRBD1 or TRBD2 (5 bases each). Trimming shortened V by 6 bases and J by 6 bases, and 12 bases separated the two germline ends. The CDR3 contains 12 residues. The germline gives CDR1 SGHDN, CDR2 FVKESK. CDR3 in amino acids: CASRKEGSEQYF. For the CDR3, the DNA is TGTGCCAGCAGGAAAGAGGGGTCCGAGCAGTACTTC.

This clonotype came up many times. The rearrangement uses TRBV30 and TRBJ1-2, with D tentatively TRBD1 (5 bases). This CDR3 has 13 residues. In germline, CDR1 is GTSNPN, CDR2 SVGIG (reference sequence). Deletions cut 0 bases from V and 0 bases from J, with 5 bases between. In DNA form, the CDR3 reads TGTGCCTGGAGTGTCAGGGCTAACTATGGCTACACCTTC. It yields the protein CAWSVRANYGYTF.

V is TRBV11-1 and J is TRBJ2-7; tentative D call: TRBD2 (6 bases). Per the germline V gene, CDR1 is SGHAT and CDR2 is FQDESV (reference sequence). V was cut by 4 bases and J by 2 bases, with 18 bases left in between. The CDR3 extends over 16 amino acids. In DNA, the CDR3 is TGTGCCAGCAGCTCCCCCGTTTTGGGCGGGGCCTACGAGCAGTACTTC. Residues: CASSSPVLGGAYEQYF.

Note on this clonotype: Germline and junction disagree at one end, which may indicate a read error. This CDR3 reads CASSEARVLEHF. CDR3 coding DNA: TGTGCCAGCAGTGAAGCGCGTGTTCTCGAACACTTC. This chain links TRBV2 with TRBJ2-7; no definite D call. Germline CDR1 reads SNHLY; CDR2 reads FYNNEI. The CDR3 loop spans 12 amino acids.

The V gene is TRBV6-1, the J gene TRBJ2-1; 7 bases line up with TRBD1. The J segment lost 4 bases and the V segment lost 7 bases, leaving 13 bases of the junction unmatched. Germline loops: CDR1 MNHNS, CDR2 SASEGT. This CDR3 comprises 16 residues. DNA for the CDR3: TGTGCCAGCACCATTACTCGTGCAGGGGGTTACAATGAGCAGTTCTTC. It codes for CASTITRAGGYNEQFF.